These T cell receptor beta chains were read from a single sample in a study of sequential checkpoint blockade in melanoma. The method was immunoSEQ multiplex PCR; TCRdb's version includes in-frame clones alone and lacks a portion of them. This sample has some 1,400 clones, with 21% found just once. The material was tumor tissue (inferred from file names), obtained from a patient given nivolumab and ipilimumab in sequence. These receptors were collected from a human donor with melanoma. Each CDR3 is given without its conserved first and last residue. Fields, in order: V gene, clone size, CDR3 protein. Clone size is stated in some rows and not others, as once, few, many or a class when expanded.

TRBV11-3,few,ASSGGTSGRGTDTQY
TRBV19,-,ATALDSSYEQY
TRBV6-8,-,ASSYSTGGSYGYT
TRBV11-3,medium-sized,ASSYLTGEETQY
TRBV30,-,AWTSGPYGYT
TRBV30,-,AWSLQGLEQY
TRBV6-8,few,ASNPNTGQGPRDEQF
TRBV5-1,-,ASSSGVAGTNEKLF
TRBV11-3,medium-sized,ASSLGQIRTEAF
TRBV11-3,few,ASSAGHQQGTDTQY
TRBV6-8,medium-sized,ASSSPNRVSDEQY
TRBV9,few,ASSAIPGEQY
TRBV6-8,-,ASSLEGGFNEQF
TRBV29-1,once,SVGWGVYEQY
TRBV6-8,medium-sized,ASTDGQGSTDTQY
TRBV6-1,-,ASSEGSGSTDTQY
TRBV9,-,ASSVAPSWGTYYNEQF
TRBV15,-,ATSGGQREQETQY
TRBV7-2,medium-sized,ASSQGENTEAF
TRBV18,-,ASSLRLAHNTDTQY
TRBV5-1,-,ASSLSLDADYGYT
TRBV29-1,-,SSGDRDYGYT
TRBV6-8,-,ASSYSDGFLSGNTIY
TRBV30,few,AWMFPRGGNEQF
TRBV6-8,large,ASSYSPTGTGGGEQY
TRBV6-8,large,ASRRLDQGRVWRELF
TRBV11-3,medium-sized,ASSPSTAYVGGYT
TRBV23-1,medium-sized,ASSRQGNTEAF
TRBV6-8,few,ASRGTSGTTNAAGYNEQF
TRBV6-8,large,ASSYSGSTDTQY
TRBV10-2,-,ASSGQDNEKLF
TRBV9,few,ASSEGQLGVYEQY
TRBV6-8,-,ASSYWDLSGNTIY
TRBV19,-,ASSIRANEKLF
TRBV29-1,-,SVSTDWAGELF
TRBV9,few,ASSVVTGTINEQF
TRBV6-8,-,ASSYGGQESAF
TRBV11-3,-,ASSSRAGGTDTQY
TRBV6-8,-,ASSYARGGVNEQF
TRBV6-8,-,ASLGAGRYGYT
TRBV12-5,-,ASASRTGAETQY
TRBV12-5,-,ASGTPRPAGLAGVYNEQF
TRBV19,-,ASSITGNYGYT
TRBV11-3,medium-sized,ASSLEGLGISTDTQY
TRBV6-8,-,ASSYIPGQGADTQY
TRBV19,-,ASSPVLPPRSNQPQH
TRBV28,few,ASSYGTGATGELF
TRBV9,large,ASSVSPLEGWTDTQY
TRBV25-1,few,ASSERDRDTGELF
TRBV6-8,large,ASSPHGGDTGELF
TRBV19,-,ASTPNIRRLAGGSGANVLT
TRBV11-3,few,ASSITRTTGNTIY
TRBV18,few,ASSPGEITGAIDTEAF
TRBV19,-,ASSPVEGTRYEQY
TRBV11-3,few,ASSLVLAHYNEQF
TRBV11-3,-,ASRKTRTTGELF
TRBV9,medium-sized,ASSVAVLAGDSEQF
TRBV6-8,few,ASSYKSQGLFSNQPQH
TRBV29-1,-,GITLGYGTDTQY
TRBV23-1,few,ASSFEPPYEQY